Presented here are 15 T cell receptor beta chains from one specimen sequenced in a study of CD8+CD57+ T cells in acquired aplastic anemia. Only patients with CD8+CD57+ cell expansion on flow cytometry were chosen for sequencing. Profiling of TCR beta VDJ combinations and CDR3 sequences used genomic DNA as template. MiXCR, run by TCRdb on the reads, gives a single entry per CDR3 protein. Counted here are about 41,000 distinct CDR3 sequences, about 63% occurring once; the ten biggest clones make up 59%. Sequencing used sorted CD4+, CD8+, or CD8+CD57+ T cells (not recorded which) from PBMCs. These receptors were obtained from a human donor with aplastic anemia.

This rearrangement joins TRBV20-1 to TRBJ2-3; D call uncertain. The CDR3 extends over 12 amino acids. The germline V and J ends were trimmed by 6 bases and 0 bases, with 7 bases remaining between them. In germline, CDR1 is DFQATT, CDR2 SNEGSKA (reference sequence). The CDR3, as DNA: TGCAGTGCGCACGACAGCACAGATACGCAGTATTTT. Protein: CSAHDSTDTQYF.

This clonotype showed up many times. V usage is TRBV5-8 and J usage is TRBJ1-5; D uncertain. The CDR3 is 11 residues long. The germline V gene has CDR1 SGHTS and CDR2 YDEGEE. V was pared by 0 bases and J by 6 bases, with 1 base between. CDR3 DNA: TGTGCCAGCAGCTTGGCTCAGCCCCAGCATTTT. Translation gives CASSLAQPQHF.

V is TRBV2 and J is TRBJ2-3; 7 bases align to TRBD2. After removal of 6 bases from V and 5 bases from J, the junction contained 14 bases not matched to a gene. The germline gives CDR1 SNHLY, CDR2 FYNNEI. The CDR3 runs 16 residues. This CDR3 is CASRLRGDGGIDTQYF. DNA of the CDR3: TGTGCCAGCAGGCTACGCGGGGACGGGGGGATAGATACGCAGTATTTT.

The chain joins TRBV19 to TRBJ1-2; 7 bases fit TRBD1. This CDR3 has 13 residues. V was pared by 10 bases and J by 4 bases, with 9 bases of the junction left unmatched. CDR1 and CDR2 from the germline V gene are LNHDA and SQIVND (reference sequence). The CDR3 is CATRGLTGYGYTF. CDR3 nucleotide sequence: TGTGCCACCAGGGGGTTGACGGGCTATGGCTACACCTTC.

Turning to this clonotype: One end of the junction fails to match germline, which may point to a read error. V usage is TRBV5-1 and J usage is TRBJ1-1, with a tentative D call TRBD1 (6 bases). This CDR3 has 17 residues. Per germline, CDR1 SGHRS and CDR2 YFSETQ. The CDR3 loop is CASSLGSRGPTGTEASF. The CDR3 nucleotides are TGCGCCAGCAGCTTGGGTTCCAGGGGTCCGACAGGCACTGAGGCCTCCTTT. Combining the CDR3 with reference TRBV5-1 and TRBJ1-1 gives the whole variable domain KAGVTQTPRYLIKTRGQQVTLSCSPISGHRSVSWYQQTPGQGLQFLFEYFSETQRNKGNFPGRFSGRQFSNSRSEMNVSTLELGDSALYLCASSLGSRGPTGTEASFGQGTRLTVV.

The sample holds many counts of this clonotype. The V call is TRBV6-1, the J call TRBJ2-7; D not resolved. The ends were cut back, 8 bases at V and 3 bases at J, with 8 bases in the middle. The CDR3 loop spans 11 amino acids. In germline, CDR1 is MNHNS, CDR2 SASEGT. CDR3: CASWHGYEQYF. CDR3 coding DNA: TGTGCCAGCTGGCATGGCTACGAGCAGTACTTC.

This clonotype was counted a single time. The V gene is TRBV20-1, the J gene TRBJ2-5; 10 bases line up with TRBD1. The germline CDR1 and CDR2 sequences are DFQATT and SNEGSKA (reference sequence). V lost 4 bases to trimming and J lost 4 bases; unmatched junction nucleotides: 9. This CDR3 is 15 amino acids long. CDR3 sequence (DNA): TGCAGTGCTACTGTGACAGGGGGCTTTGGAGAGACCCAGTACTTC. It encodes CSATVTGGFGETQYF.

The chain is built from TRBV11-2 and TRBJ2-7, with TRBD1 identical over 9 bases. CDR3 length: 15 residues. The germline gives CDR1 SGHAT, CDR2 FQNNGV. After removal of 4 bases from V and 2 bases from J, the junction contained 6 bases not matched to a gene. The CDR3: CASSSGRDRAYEQYF. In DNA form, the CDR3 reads TGTGCCAGCAGCTCCGGCCGGGACAGGGCCTACGAGCAGTACTTC. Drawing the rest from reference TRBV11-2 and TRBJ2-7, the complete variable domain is EAGVAQSPRYKIIEKRQSVAFWCNPISGHATLYWYQQILGQGPKLLIQFQNNGVVDDSQLPKDRFSAERLKGVDSTLKIQPAKLEDSAVYLCASSSGRDRAYEQYFGPGTRLTVT.

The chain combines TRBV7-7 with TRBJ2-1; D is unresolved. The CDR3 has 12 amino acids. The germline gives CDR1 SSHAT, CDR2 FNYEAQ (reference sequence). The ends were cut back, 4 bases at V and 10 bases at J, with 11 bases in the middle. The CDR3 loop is CASSSKPSEQFF. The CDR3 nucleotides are TGTGCCAGCAGCTCAAAACCTTCAGAGCAGTTCTTC.

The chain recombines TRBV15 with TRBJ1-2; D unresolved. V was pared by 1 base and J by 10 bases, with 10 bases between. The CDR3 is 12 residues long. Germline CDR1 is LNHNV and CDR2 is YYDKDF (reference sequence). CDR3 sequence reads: CATSRGTSPYTF. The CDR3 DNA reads TGTGCCACCAGCAGAGGGACTTCCCCCTACACCTTC.

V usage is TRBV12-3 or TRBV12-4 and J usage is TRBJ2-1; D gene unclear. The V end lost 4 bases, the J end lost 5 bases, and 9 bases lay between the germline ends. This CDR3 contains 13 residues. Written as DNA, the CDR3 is TGTGCCAGCAGTTCCGGGTTAAACAATGAGCAGTTCTTC. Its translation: CASSSGLNNEQFF.

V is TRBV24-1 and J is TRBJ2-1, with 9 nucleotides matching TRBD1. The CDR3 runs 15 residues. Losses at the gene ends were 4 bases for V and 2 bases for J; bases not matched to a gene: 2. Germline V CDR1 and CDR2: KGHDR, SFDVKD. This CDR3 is CATSDRQGAYNEQFF. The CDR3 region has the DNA TGTGCCACCAGTGACAGACAGGGGGCCTACAATGAGCAGTTCTTC.

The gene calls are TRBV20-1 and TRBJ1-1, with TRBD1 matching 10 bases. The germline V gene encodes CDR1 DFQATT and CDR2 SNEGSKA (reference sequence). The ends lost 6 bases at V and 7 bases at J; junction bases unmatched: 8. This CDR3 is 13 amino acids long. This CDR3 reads CSAHRTGGDEAFF. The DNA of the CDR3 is TGCAGTGCACACCGGACAGGGGGGGATGAAGCTTTCTTT.

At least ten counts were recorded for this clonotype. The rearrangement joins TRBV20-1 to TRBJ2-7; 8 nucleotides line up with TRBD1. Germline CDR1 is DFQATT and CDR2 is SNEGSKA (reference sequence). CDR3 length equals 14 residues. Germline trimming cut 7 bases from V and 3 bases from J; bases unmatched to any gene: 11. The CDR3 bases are TGCAGTGACGAGGCGGACAGGGCCGGCTACGAGCAGTACTTC. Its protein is CSDEADRAGYEQYF.

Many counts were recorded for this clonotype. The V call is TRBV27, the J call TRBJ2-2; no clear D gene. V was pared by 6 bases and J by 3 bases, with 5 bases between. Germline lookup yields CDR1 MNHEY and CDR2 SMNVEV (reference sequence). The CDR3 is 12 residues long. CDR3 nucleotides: TGTGCCAGCAGGGATCACACCGGGGAGCTGTTTTTT. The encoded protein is CASRDHTGELFF.